This entry lists 8 T cell receptor beta chains sequenced from one sample in a study of control samples from healthy donors and cancer patients. The data were produced by immunoSEQ multiplex PCR, yet TCRdb's version contains in-frame clones alone and is incomplete. The sample yields 150,000 to 190,000 clones, over 90% seen once. Material for sequencing was blood. These receptors all come from a man between 50 and 59 years old in good health.

This chain joins TRBV5-6 and TRBJ1-5; D is perhaps TRBD1 (5 bases). From germline, CDR1 is SGHDT and CDR2 YYEEEE. V shed 0 bases and J shed 0 bases, with 7 bases lying between them. This CDR3 has 15 amino acids. Written as DNA, the CDR3 is TGTGCCAGCAGCTTGGGGGGGTATAGCAATCAGCCCCAGCATTTT. This gives the protein CASSLGGYSNQPQHF.

The chain joins TRBV23-1 to TRBJ2-1, with 11 bases that match TRBD2. TRBV23-1 is identified as an open reading frame with a role that is uncertain. The CDR3 sequence is 16 residues long. Germline trimming cut 6 bases from V and 6 bases from J; bases unmatched to any gene: 10. CDR3 nucleotides: TGCGCCAGCAGCCCCGGGACTAGCGGAGGTGGCAATGAGCAGTTCTTC. This translates into CASSPGTSGGGNEQFF.

This clone appeared a single time. This chain links TRBV5-1 with TRBJ2-3; 10 positions agree with TRBD2. The CDR3 totals 18 residues. V shed 0 bases, J shed 3 bases, and the junction held 10 bases outside the gene matches. Per germline, CDR1 SGHRS and CDR2 YFSETQ. CDR3 loop: CASSLALVASGRTDTQYF. In DNA form, the CDR3 reads TGCGCCAGCAGCTTGGCCTTGGTGGCTAGCGGGAGAACAGATACGCAGTATTTT.

The V and J genes are TRBV29-1 and TRBJ1-1; D perhaps matches TRBD1 (6 bases). The germline CDR1 and CDR2 sequences are SQVTM and ANQGSEA. CDR3 size: 13 residues. The ends were cut back, 7 bases at V and 6 bases at J, with 18 bases in the middle. The CDR3 protein is CSARPGGSSEAFF. The CDR3 DNA is TGCAGCGCCCGACCGGGGGGCAGCTCTGAAGCTTTCTTT.

V and J are TRBV27 and TRBJ1-5, with 8 bases identical to TRBD1. The CDR3 consists of 13 residues. V was clipped by 5 bases and J by 6 bases; unmatched bases: 3. Germline assignment: CDR1 MNHEY and CDR2 SMNVEV (reference sequence). In DNA, the CDR3 is TGTGCCAGCAGTGACAGGGGTGGTCAGCCCCAGCATTTT. As protein: CASSDRGGQPQHF.

V and J are TRBV25-1 and TRBJ1-1; 7 bases line up with TRBD1. The CDR3 has 14 amino acids. Per germline, CDR1 MGHDK and CDR2 SYGVNS. V dropped 2 bases and J dropped 11; count of bases not matched to a gene: 11. The CDR3 nucleotides are TGTGCCAGCAGTGAAGGCAGGGGGAAGAGTGGTGCTTTCTTT. Residues: CASSEGRGKSGAFF.

CDR3 region: CASGQISTDTQYF. The DNA of the CDR3 is TGCGCCAGCGGACAGATTAGCACAGATACGCAGTATTTT. The V call is TRBV5-1, the J call TRBJ2-3; D might be TRBD1 (6 bases). In germline, CDR1 is SGHRS, CDR2 YFSETQ. This CDR3 comprises 13 residues. V was trimmed by 7 bases and J by 0 bases, leaving 9 bases between them. Variable domain in full (rest from reference TRBV5-1 and TRBJ2-3): KAGVTQTPRYLIKTRGQQVTLSCSPISGHRSVSWYQQTPGQGLQFLFEYFSETQRNKGNFPGRFSGRQFSNSRSEMNVSTLELGDSALYLCASGQISTDTQYFGPGTRLTVL.

The V call is TRBV2, the J call TRBJ1-6, with a tentative D call TRBD1 (6 bases). CDR3 size: 12 residues. The V end lost 7 bases, the J end lost 8 bases, and 9 bases lay between the germline ends. In germline, CDR1 is SNHLY, CDR2 FYNNEI. In DNA, the CDR3 is TGTGCCAGCAAACAGGGTTATTCACCCCTCCACTTT. This translates into CASKQGYSPLHF.